This T cell receptor (beta chain) was observed in a study of T cell clonality in common variable immunodeficiency. CDR1 SQVTM and CDR2 ANQGSEA come from the germline V gene. The CDR3 is 14 amino acids. Trimming pared 6 bases from V and 1 base from J, leaving 16 bases between. Donors gave 5 to 8 ml heparinized peripheral whole blood. Libraries were prepared by immunoSEQ multiplex PCR; TCRdb keeps only in-frame clonotypes and omits some of them. Singletons are absent from the sample, which has about 52,000 clones. This clone was seen many times. Its antigen is not identified. The read comes to an end 3 residues before the CDR3 does, leaving the germline J gene to fill in the end. Findings and caveats of the study: CVID patient heterogeneity limited repertoire-clinical complication correlations. TCRbeta clonality was increased in CVID versus healthy controls. In common variable immunodeficiency, TCR beta chains reportedly carried fewer deletions and N-nucleotide insertions.

The sequence was obtained from a person aged 18-70 years in good health. The chain uses TRBV29-1 and TRBJ2-7; weak D call: TRBD2 (6 bases). Sequencing input: peripheral blood mononuclear cells. The CDR3 spells CSVTISGRSYEQYF. CDR3 DNA, as far as it was read: TGCAGCGTGACGATATCGGGGAGGTCCTACGAG.